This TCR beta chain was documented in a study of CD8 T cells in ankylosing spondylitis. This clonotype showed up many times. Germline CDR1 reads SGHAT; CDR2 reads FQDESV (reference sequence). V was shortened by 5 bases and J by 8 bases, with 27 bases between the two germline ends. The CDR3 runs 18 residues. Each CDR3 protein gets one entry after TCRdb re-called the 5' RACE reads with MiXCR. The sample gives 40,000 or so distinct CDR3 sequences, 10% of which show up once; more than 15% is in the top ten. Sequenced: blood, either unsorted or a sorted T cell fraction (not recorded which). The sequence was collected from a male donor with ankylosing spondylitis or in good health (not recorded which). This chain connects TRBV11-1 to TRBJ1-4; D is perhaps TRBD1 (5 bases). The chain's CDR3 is CASSPRWGRAGRREKLFF. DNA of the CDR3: TGTGCCAGCAGCCCCCGTTGGGGCAGGGCGGGGCGGAGGGAAAAACTGTTTTTT.